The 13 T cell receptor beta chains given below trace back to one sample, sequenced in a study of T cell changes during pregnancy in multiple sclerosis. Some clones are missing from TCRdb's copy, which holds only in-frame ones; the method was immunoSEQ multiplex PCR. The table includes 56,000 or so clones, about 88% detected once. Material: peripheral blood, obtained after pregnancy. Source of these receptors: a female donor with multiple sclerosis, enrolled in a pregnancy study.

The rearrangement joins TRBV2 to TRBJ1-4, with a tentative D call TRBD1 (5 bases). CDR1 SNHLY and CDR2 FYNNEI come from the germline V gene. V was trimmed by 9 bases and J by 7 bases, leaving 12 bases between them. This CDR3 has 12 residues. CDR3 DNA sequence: TGTGCCAGTGGAGGGGATGGTGAAAAACTGTTTTTT. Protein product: CASGGDGEKLFF.

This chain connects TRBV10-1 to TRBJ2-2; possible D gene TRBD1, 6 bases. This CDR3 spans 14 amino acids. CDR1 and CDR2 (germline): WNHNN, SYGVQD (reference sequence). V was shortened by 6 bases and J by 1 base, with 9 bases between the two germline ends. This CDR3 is CASRDRRNTGELFF. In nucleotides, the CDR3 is TGCGCCAGCAGAGACAGGAGGAACACCGGGGAGCTGTTTTTT.

The CDR3: CASRRPVAYEQYF. The CDR3 DNA is TGTGCCAGCAGGCGGCCCGTAGCCTACGAGCAGTACTTC. The rearrangement uses TRBV28 and TRBJ2-7; D remains ambiguous. The CDR3 spans 13 residues. The ends were cut back, 6 bases at V and 2 bases at J, with 11 bases in the middle. Germline V gene sequence: CDR1 MDHEN, CDR2 SYDVKM.

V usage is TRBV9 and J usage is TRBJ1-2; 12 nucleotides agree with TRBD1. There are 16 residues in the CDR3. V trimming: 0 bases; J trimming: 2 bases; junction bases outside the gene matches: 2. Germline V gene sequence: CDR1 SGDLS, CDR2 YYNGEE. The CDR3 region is CASSVGGTGGNYGYTF. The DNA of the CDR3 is TGTGCCAGCAGCGTAGGGGGGACAGGGGGCAACTATGGCTACACCTTC.

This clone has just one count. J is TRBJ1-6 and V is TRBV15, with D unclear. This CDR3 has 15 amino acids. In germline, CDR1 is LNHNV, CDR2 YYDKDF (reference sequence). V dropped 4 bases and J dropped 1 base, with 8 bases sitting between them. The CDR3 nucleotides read TGTGCCACCAGCACAGGTTCTTCCTATAATTCACCCCTCCACTTT. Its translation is CATSTGSSYNSPLHF.

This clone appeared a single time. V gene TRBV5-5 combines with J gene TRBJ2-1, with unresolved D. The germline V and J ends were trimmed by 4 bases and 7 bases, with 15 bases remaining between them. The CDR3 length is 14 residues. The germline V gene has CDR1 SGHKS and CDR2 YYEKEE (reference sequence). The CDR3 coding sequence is TGTGCCAGCAGCCTGTTTAATATGGAGAATGAGCAGTTCTTC. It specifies CASSLFNMENEQFF.

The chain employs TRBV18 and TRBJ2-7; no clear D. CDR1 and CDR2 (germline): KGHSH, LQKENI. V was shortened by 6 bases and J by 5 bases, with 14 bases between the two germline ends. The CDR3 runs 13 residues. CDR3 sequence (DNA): TGTGCCAGCTCCCTCACATATGTCCACGAGCAGTACTTC. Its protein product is CASSLTYVHEQYF.

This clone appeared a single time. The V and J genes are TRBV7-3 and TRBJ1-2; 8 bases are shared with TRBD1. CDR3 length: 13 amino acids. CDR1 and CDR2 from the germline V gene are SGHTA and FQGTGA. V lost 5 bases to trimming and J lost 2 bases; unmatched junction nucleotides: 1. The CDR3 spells CASSRDRNYGYTF. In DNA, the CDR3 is TGTGCCAGCAGCCGGGACAGGAACTATGGCTACACCTTC. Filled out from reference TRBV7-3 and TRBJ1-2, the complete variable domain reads GAGVSQTPSNKVTEKGKYVELRCDPISGHTALYWYRQSLGQGPEFLIYFQGTGAADDSGLPNDRFFAVRPEGSVSTLKIQRTERGDSAVYLCASSRDRNYGYTFGSGTRLTVV.

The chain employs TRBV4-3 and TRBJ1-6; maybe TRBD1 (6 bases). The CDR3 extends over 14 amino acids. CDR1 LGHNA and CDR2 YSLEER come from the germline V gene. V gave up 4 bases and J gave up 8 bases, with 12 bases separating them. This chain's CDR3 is CASSLSRGDSPLHF. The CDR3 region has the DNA TGCGCCAGCAGCCTTAGCAGGGGAGATTCACCCCTCCACTTT.

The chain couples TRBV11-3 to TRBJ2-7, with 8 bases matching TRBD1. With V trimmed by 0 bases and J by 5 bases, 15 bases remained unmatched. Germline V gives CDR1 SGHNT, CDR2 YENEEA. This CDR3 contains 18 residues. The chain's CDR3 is CASSLDRGQGDGVNEQYF. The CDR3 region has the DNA TGTGCCAGCAGCTTAGATCGTGGACAGGGTGATGGGGTCAACGAGCAGTACTTC.

The chain's CDR3 is CASSLASGSSSYEQYF. The CDR3, as DNA: TGCGCCAGCAGCTTGGCCTCGGGTTCCTCCTCCTACGAGCAGTACTTC. The rearrangement links TRBV5-1 to TRBJ2-7; D gene unclear. This CDR3 has 16 residues. Trimming removed 0 bases at V and 0 bases at J, with 13 bases between. Germline loops: CDR1 SGHRS, CDR2 YFSETQ.

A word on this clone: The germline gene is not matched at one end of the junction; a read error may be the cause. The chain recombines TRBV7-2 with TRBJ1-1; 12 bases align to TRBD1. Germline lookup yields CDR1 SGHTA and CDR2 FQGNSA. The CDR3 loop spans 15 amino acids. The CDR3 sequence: CASTLGTGGSTEAFF. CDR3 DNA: TGTGCCAGCACCTTAGGGACAGGGGGCAGCACTGAAGCTTTCTTT. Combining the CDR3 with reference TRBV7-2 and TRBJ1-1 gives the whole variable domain GAGVSQSPSNKVTEKGKDVELRCDPISGHTALYWYRQSLGQGLEFLIYFQGNSAPDKSGLPSDRFSAERTGGSVSTLTIQRTQQEDSAVYLCASTLGTGGSTEAFFGQGTRLTVV.

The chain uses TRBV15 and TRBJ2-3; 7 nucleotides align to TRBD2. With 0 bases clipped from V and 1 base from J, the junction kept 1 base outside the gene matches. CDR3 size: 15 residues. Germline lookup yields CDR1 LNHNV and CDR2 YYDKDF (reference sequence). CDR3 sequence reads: CATSRDRGGTDTQYF. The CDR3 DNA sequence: TGTGCCACCAGCAGAGATCGGGGGGGCACAGATACGCAGTATTTT.